The clone carrying this T cell receptor beta chain was seen only once. Sequencing was performed with immunoSEQ multiplex PCR; in TCRdb, only in-frame clones are kept and a portion is missing. The sample carries millions of clones, 95% recorded once. The data are from a study of shared clonotypes between healthy human individuals. The CDR3 covers 14 residues. J lost 5 bases, V lost 3 bases, and 5 bases had no gene match. CDR1 is SGHNT and CDR2 is YENEEA in the germline V gene. All participating donors were Caucasian adults from Nashville, Tennessee. This TCR derives from a man aged 18 to 35 in good health. The sample consisted of naive CD4+ T cells sorted from blood. Subset indicated: CD45RA+ positively selected. This rearrangement joins TRBV11-3 to TRBJ1-1; 8 positions agree with TRBD1. The CDR3 DNA reads as TGTGCCAGCAGCTTTACAGGGGGAAGTACTGAAGCTTTCTTT. Its protein product is CASSFTGGSTEAFF.